The count of the clone carrying this T cell receptor (beta chain) is one. The data were obtained in a study of chemoradiotherapy in HPV16-positive cancers. Germline V lookup: CDR1 KGHSH, CDR2 LQKENI. The J segment lost 8 bases and the V segment lost 0 bases, leaving 6 bases of the junction unmatched. The CDR3 spans 14 residues. Generated by immunoSEQ multiplex PCR, the TCRdb table keeps only in-frame clones and is missing some. Of over 15,000 clones listed, approximately 88% are singletons. The sample consisted of blood, taken from a patient who underwent chemoradiotherapy. The sequence came from a human donor with HPV-associated anogenital cancer. V gene TRBV18 combines with J gene TRBJ1-2; 7 bases agree with TRBD1. CDR3 DNA sequence: TGTGCCAGCTCACCACCGTTGCAGGGGGGAGGCTACACCTTC. This translates into CASSPPLQGGGYTF.